The rows below give T cell receptor beta chains drawn from one sample of a study of vaccination effects on CD4 cells after COVID-19. No cognate antigen is known for these TCRs. The repertoire was sequenced with immunoSEQ multiplex PCR; TCRdb's copy has only in-frame clones and lacks some. The sample consists of about 31,000 clones, approximately 70% of them appearing once. This specimen was CD4+ T cells from PBMCs cultured with HCoV-229E spike peptides, taken after COVID-19 vaccination. These receptors came from a human donor who received a COVID-19 vaccine. The CDR3 runs from the conserved cysteine through the conserved F or W. The D gene is left open where the match is weak. Size is stated for part of the rows, as once, few or many counts, or as a class when the clone is expanded.

DNA: TGTGCCTGGAGCGGCGACCTGGGCGGTCAGCCCCAGCATTTT; CDR3: CAWSGDLGGQPQHF; D: -; J: TRBJ1-5; V: TRBV30; size: -
DNA: TGTGCCAGCTTTGGGCCATTCTCTGGAAACACCATATATTTT; CDR3: CASFGPFSGNTIYF; D: -; J: TRBJ1-3; V: TRBV18; size: once
DNA: TGTGCCAGCAGAGCCCCAGGGAACGAGCAGTACTTC; CDR3: CASRAPGNEQYF; D: -; J: TRBJ2-7; V: TRBV6-5; size: -
DNA: TGTGCCAGTAGCCCAATATCGACTAGCGACTACGAGCAGTACTTC; CDR3: CASSPISTSDYEQYF; D: TRBD2; J: TRBJ2-7; V: TRBV19; size: -
DNA: TGCGCCAGCAGCCTGACTACTCCCAGGGAGACCCAGTACTTC; CDR3: CASSLTTPRETQYF; D: -; J: TRBJ2-5; V: TRBV5-1; size: -
DNA: TGTGCCAGCAGTTACGGTGTGGTTCGGAATGAGCAGTTCTTC; CDR3: CASSYGVVRNEQFF; D: -; J: TRBJ2-1; V: TRBV6-5; size: -
DNA: TGTGCCAGCAGCCCCGCAAGTGGGGGAAGCTACGAGCAGTACTTC; CDR3: CASSPASGGSYEQYF; D: -; J: TRBJ2-7; V: TRBV3-1/TRBV3-2; size: -
DNA: TGTGCCAGCAGCTTGGATATCAATCAGCCCCAGCATTTT; CDR3: CASSLDINQPQHF; D: -; J: TRBJ1-5; V: TRBV5-4; size: -
DNA: TGCGCCAGCAGCTTGGGACAGGGGATCACTGAAGCTTTCTTT; CDR3: CASSLGQGITEAFF; D: TRBD1; J: TRBJ1-1; V: TRBV5-1; size: few
DNA: TGTGCCAGCAGTGAAGTACAAGGGTTAATCGGCGGGGAGCTGTTTTTT; CDR3: CASSEVQGLIGGELFF; D: -; J: TRBJ2-2; V: TRBV2; size: -
DNA: TGCGCCAGCAGCCAAGTGGGGGCGCGGACAGATACGCAGTATTTT; CDR3: CASSQVGARTDTQYF; D: -; J: TRBJ2-3; V: TRBV4-1; size: few
DNA: TGTGCCAGCTCGCATGACAGTACCGCGGAGACCCAGTACTTC; CDR3: CASSHDSTAETQYF; D: -; J: TRBJ2-5; V: TRBV18; size: -
DNA: TGTGCCAGCAGCTACGCCGGGACAGGGGACACCGGGGAGCTGTTTTTT; CDR3: CASSYAGTGDTGELFF; D: TRBD1; J: TRBJ2-2; V: TRBV11-3; size: once
DNA: TGCGCCAGCAGCCGCGGAGGGGGCAGGGGGGACTATGGCTACACCTTC; CDR3: CASSRGGGRGDYGYTF; D: TRBD1; J: TRBJ1-2; V: TRBV5-1; size: -
DNA: TGCAGTGCTAGTGTCCCAGGGGGTAACTATGGCTACACCTTC; CDR3: CSASVPGGNYGYTF; D: TRBD1; J: TRBJ1-2; V: TRBV20-1; size: -
DNA: TGTGCCAGCAGTTACTCACCAGGGAGTATTGATGGCTACACCTTC; CDR3: CASSYSPGSIDGYTF; D: -; J: TRBJ1-2; V: TRBV6-2/TRBV6-3; size: -
DNA: TGCGCCAGCAGCCAAGATGGCAGGAGGGAGACCCAGTACTTC; CDR3: CASSQDGRRETQYF; D: -; J: TRBJ2-5; V: TRBV4-1; size: few
DNA: TGTGCCAGCTCGGCAGGAGGTGGGGCCAACGTCCTGACTTTC; CDR3: CASSAGGGANVLTF; D: -; J: TRBJ2-6; V: TRBV2; size: -
DNA: TGCAGCGTTGAACGGTACGGGGAATACTACGAGCAGTACTTC; CDR3: CSVERYGEYYEQYF; D: -; J: TRBJ2-7; V: TRBV29-1; size: -
DNA: TGCGCCAGCAGCCTCGACAGGCCCAGTGGGCCCCAGCATTTT; CDR3: CASSLDRPSGPQHF; D: -; J: TRBJ1-5; V: TRBV10-2; size: few
DNA: TGTGCCAGCAGAAGGGTTGGATCCTACGAGCAGTACTTC; CDR3: CASRRVGSYEQYF; D: -; J: TRBJ2-7; V: TRBV27; size: few
DNA: TGTGCCAGCTCACCATATAGAGATAATGGCTACACCTTC; CDR3: CASSPYRDNGYTF; D: -; J: TRBJ1-2; V: TRBV18; size: -
DNA: TGTGCCAGTAGTATGGTGGGGGGTGGCACCGGGGAGCTGTTTTTT; CDR3: CASSMVGGGTGELFF; D: -; J: TRBJ2-2; V: TRBV19; size: -
DNA: TGTGCCAGTAGTCTCATCGGGGGGGAGCAGTTCTTC; CDR3: CASSLIGGEQFF; D: TRBD2; J: TRBJ2-1; V: TRBV19; size: -
DNA: TGTGCCACCAGCAGAGACCCGGGACAGGGTTCTACGCAGTATTTT; CDR3: CATSRDPGQGSTQYF; D: TRBD1; J: TRBJ2-3; V: TRBV15; size: -
DNA: TGTGCCAGCAGCCACCACTACGGACGGGCCGGGGGTTCACCCCTCCACTTT; CDR3: CASSHHYGRAGGSPLHF; D: -; J: TRBJ1-6; V: TRBV3-1/TRBV3-2; size: once
DNA: TGTGCCAGCAGCCGCGGACAGGGGGCTTCTTATTTTTCCGGGGCCAACGTCCTGACTTTC; CDR3: CASSRGQGASYFSGANVLTF; D: TRBD1; J: TRBJ2-6; V: TRBV16; size: -
DNA: TGTGCCAGTAGTCCCAGCTCTGACACCGGGGAGCTGTTTTTT; CDR3: CASSPSSDTGELFF; D: -; J: TRBJ2-2; V: TRBV19; size: -
DNA: TGTGCCAGCAGCCAAGACGGGGGGGCTTCCTACAATGAGCAGTTCTTC; CDR3: CASSQDGGASYNEQFF; D: TRBD2; J: TRBJ2-1; V: TRBV3-1/TRBV3-2; size: -
DNA: TGTGCCAGCAGCTTGGTCTTACACTCTGGAAACACCATATATTTT; CDR3: CASSLVLHSGNTIYF; D: -; J: TRBJ1-3; V: TRBV5-8; size: -
DNA: TGTGCCAGCAGGAGACAGGGGTATAGCAATCAGCCCCAGCATTTT; CDR3: CASRRQGYSNQPQHF; D: TRBD1; J: TRBJ1-5; V: TRBV6-5; size: -
DNA: TGTGCCAGTAGTACTGGACAGGTTGACTATGGCTACACCTTC; CDR3: CASSTGQVDYGYTF; D: TRBD1; J: TRBJ1-2; V: TRBV19; size: -
DNA: TGTGCCAGCAGTCGCCCGGGATACGAAGCTTTCTTT; CDR3: CASSRPGYEAFF; D: -; J: TRBJ1-1; V: TRBV28; size: -
DNA: TGTGCCAGCAGCCAAGGCACCCGGACAGGGTTGTCCTACGAGCAGTACTTC; CDR3: CASSQGTRTGLSYEQYF; D: TRBD1; J: TRBJ2-7; V: TRBV4-2; size: once